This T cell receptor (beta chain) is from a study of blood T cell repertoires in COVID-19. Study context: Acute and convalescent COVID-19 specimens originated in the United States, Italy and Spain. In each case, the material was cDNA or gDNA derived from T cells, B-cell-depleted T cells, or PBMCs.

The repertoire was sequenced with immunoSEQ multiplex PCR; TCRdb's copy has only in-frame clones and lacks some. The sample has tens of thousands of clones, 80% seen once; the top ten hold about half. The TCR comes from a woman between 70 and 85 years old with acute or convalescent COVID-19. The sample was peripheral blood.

The CDR3 coding sequence is TGTGCCACCAGTGACCCCAGGGGGAGCGGGAGGGACACAGATACGCAGTATTTT. This gives the protein CATSDPRGSGRDTDTQYF. The rearrangement links TRBV24-1 to TRBJ2-3; 10 bases fit TRBD2. V was clipped by 4 bases and J by 2 bases; unmatched bases: 11. The germline CDR1 and CDR2 sequences are KGHDR and SFDVKD. This CDR3 has 18 residues.